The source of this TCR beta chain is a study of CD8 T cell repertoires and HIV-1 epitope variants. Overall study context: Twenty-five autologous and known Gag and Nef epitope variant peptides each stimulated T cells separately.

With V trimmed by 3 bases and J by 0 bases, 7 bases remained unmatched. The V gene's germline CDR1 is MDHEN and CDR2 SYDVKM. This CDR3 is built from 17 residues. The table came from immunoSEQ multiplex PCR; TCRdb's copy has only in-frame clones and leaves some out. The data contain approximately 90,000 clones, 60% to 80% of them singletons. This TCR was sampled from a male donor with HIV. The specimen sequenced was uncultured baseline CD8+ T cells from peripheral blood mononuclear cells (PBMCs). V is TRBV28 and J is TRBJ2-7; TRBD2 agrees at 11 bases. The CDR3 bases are TGTGCCAGCAGTTTTTCTCTAGCGGGAGGTAGCTCCTACGAGCAGTACTTC. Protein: CASSFSLAGGSSYEQYF.